This T cell receptor (beta chain) came from a study of blood T cell repertoires in COVID-19. Study details: Material from acute and convalescent COVID-19 was sourced from the United States, Italy and Spain. Sources were T cells, B-cell-depleted T cells, or PBMCs; the material itself was cDNA or gDNA.

This CDR3 is built from 15 residues. Trimming left V 1 base short and J 2 bases short, with 11 bases between. From germline, CDR1 is MDHEN and CDR2 SYDVKM. Only a few counts were recorded for this clone. Authors' processing steps: From reference gene primer amplification, estimates of nucleated cell counts were derived. TCRdb keeps only in-frame clones here, not all; method: immunoSEQ multiplex PCR. V, J and clone size are those of that table, while D and trimming were read from the DNA. This table has 100,000 to 140,000 clones, roughly 88% appearing once. The clonotype comes from a man in his fifties with active or convalescent COVID-19. Sequencing was performed on peripheral blood. The chain combines TRBV28 with TRBJ1-1; the D is unclear. The CDR3 DNA reads TGTGCCAGCAGTTTATTCCGCGCAGGTAACACTGAAGCTTTCTTT. Amino acids: CASSLFRAGNTEAFF. The full variable domain, its missing parts supplied by reference TRBV28 and TRBJ1-1, is DVKVTQSSRYLVKRTGEKVFLECVQDMDHENMFWYRQDPGLGLRLIYFSYDVKMKEKGDIPEGYSVSREKKERFSLILESASTNQTSMYLCASSLFRAGNTEAFFGQGTRLTVV.